The 10 T cell receptor beta chains presented below share a single source sample, sequenced in a study of cytomegalovirus exposure and HLA in healthy donors (dated by TCRdb to about 2017). Library prep was done by the immunoSEQ multiplex PCR assay. For the multiplex PCR, a mixture combining 60 forward primers for TCR Vbeta segments and 13 reverse primers for TCR Jbeta segments was used. Entries here come from immuneACCESS through TCRdb and include only in-frame sequences with V and J called. Some clones fail to appear in such tables; in the studies checked, an unresolved V gene covers under half of the shortfall, and the cause of the remainder is unknown. Within this sample are 200,000 to 250,000 clones, with around four fifths of them counted one time only. The ten top clones hold roughly 2.5% of the sample. Material for sequencing was PBMCs. The receptor set was obtained from a woman aged 55 to 70 in good health and CMV-seropositive.

V gene TRBV5-8 combines with J gene TRBJ2-1, with D unclear. Germline V gene sequence: CDR1 SGHTS, CDR2 YDEGEE. This CDR3 spans 11 amino acids. V was shortened by 2 bases and J by 8 bases, with 5 bases between the two germline ends. The CDR3 region has the DNA TGTGCCAGCAGCTTTCGGGATGAGCAGTTCTTC. Translated, it gives CASSFRDEQFF.

The gene calls are TRBV5-1 and TRBJ1-6; 8 nucleotides agree with TRBD1. The CDR3 is made up of 15 amino acids. Germline V gene data show CDR1 as SGHRS and CDR2 as YFSETQ. Trimming took 4 bases from V and 7 from J; bases not matched to a gene: 7. CDR3 region: CASSLLGQGNSPLHF. CDR3 nucleotides: TGCGCCAGCAGCCTACTCGGACAGGGCAATTCACCCCTCCACTTT.

The CDR3: CASSSPGLASTDTQYF. CDR3 nucleotide sequence: TGCGCCAGCAGCTCTCCGGGACTAGCTTCCACAGATACGCAGTATTTT. The chain couples TRBV5-1 to TRBJ2-3; TRBD2 matches at 9 bases. Looked up from germline, CDR1 is SGHRS and CDR2 is YFSETQ. CDR3 length: 16 residues. V shed 3 bases, J shed 2 bases, and the junction held 7 bases outside the gene matches.

The chain carries TRBV13 and TRBJ2-2; the match to TRBD2 covers 11 bases. Germline assignment: CDR1 PRHDT and CDR2 FYEKMQ (reference sequence). V lost 4 bases and J lost 7; bases outside the gene matches: 11. This CDR3 has 17 amino acids. The CDR3, as DNA: TGTGCCAGCAGCTGGGGACTAGCGGCATCGGGGAACGGGGAGCTGTTTTTT. Translation gives CASSWGLAASGNGELFF.

Points on this clone: This specimen includes other DNA sequences encoding the same CDR3. The V call is TRBV2, the J call TRBJ1-1; TRBD1 agrees at 11 bases. J was trimmed by 5 bases and V by 6 bases; bases with no gene match: 5. Germline V gene data show CDR1 as SNHLY and CDR2 as FYNNEI. The CDR3 runs 14 residues. As DNA, the CDR3 is TGTGCCAGCAGCGGGACAGGGGGAAGGACTGAAGCTTTCTTT. Translated, it gives CASSGTGGRTEAFF.

V and J are TRBV4-1 and TRBJ1-5; D ambiguous. The germline V gene has CDR1 MGHRA and CDR2 YSYEKL. The CDR3 spans 14 residues. V gave up 0 bases and J gave up 7 bases, with 10 bases separating them. The CDR3 is CASSQESSSQPQHF. Written as DNA, the CDR3 is TGCGCCAGCAGCCAAGAATCCAGTTCGCAGCCCCAGCATTTT.

The V call is TRBV4-2, the J call TRBJ2-3; no clear D. V lost 0 bases to trimming and J lost 1 base, with 8 bases between them. CDR3 length: 15 residues. CDR1 is LGHNA and CDR2 is YNFKEQ in the germline V gene. CDR3 protein: CASSQENAGTDTQYF. The CDR3 DNA is TGTGCCAGCAGCCAAGAGAATGCGGGCACAGATACGCAGTATTTT.

The chain has TRBV28 and TRBJ2-7; 12 nucleotides align to TRBD1. V shed 8 bases, J shed 9 bases, and the junction held 5 bases outside the gene matches. The germline V gene encodes CDR1 MDHEN and CDR2 SYDVKM. The length of the CDR3 is 12 residues. The CDR3 is CASGTGGRGQYF. In nucleotides, the CDR3 is TGTGCCAGCGGGACAGGGGGCCGCGGGCAGTACTTC.

This chain links TRBV11-2 with TRBJ2-7; the match to TRBD1 covers 8 bases. The CDR3 has 13 amino acids. V trimming: 5 bases; J trimming: 3 bases; junction bases outside the gene matches: 3. Germline CDR1 reads SGHAT; CDR2 reads FQNNGV. The CDR3 reads CASSVGQGYEQYF. CDR3 coding DNA: TGTGCCAGCAGCGTAGGACAGGGCTACGAGCAGTACTTC.

This CDR3 is CASSEGSLPSINEQFF. DNA of the CDR3: TGTGCCAGCAGTGAAGGGTCCCTGCCCTCTATCAATGAGCAGTTCTTC. The V call is TRBV6-1, the J call TRBJ2-1; D unclear. Per germline, CDR1 MNHNS and CDR2 SASEGT. V was clipped by 1 base and J by 6 bases, with 16 bases between them. This CDR3 spans 16 amino acids.